This TCR beta chain stems from a study of Tregs in tolerant kidney transplant recipients. Study-level findings and limits: The small number of patients limits these findings pending further validation.

Repertoires were generated with immunoSEQ multiplex PCR, while TCRdb's copy carries only in-frame clones and drops some. The table includes some 66,000 clones, roughly 89% detected once. Thawed PBMCs were FACS-sorted into unstimulated CD4+CD25+CD127- regulatory T cells, CD4+CD25- non-regulatory cells, CD4 and CD8 cells. As for this clone: The antigen remains unidentified.

This receptor was taken from a human donor who received a combined kidney and bone marrow transplant. The sample consisted of CD8+ T cells from blood, taken before the transplant.

The CDR3 nucleotides are TGTGCCAGCAGCTTAGCGAACTTCAACGAGCAGTACTTC. Protein product: CASSLANFNEQYF. This chain connects TRBV7-9 to TRBJ2-7; D not resolved. Germline V gene sequence: CDR1 SEHNR, CDR2 FQNEAQ (reference sequence). Trimming cost V 0 bases and J 5 bases, with 8 bases left between them. The CDR3 totals 13 residues.